This T cell receptor (beta chain) appears in the sequencing data of a study of cytomegalovirus exposure and HLA in healthy donors (dated by TCRdb to between 2016 and 2019). Study-level background: In an earlier analysis of roughly 500 of the donors, 276 Gb of sequence data and 90 million to 120 million unique TCR beta sequences from about 179 million T cells were reported. Rather than drawing on any new phenotypic data, the later analysis identified candidate immune exposures from TCR beta sequences and the way those sequences occurred across donors. The study combined high-throughput TCR immunosequencing, statistical association of individual TCRs with disease status, and machine learning to predict cytomegalovirus infection status. Typing coverage differed by locus: A, B, C, DRB1 and DQB1 were typed in about 620-630 donors, DQA1 in about 510, DPA1 in some 570, and DPB1 in just under 480. Of the 398 genotyped donors, 65% to 90% were placed in the genetic ancestry cluster associated with self-reported Caucasian donors. To study patterns of TCR occurrence, a later analysis re-analyzed previously published TCR beta repertoires from 650 to 750 donors and added high-resolution HLA genotyping. An early release that covered approximately 600 HLA-typed donors contained around 300 gigabases of sequencing data and tens of millions of unique TCR sequences. Using immunosequencing, the study profiled T cell repertoires from some 670 subjects and related those repertoires to cytomegalovirus serostatus. An earlier analysis of several hundred of the donors used high-throughput TCR beta sequencing to judge whether each TCR beta V gene segment behaved as functional or pseudogenic. Along with the approximately 650-subject first cohort, a separate validation cohort of some 130 different subjects was used. Donor age, sex, ethnicity and CMV serostatus were compiled alongside the repertoire data. Several DR-DQ haplotypes were handled as single units for association and clustering because linkage in the cohort was strong. Every repertoire in the discovery cohort had been generated on one and the same sequencing platform. Genome-wide SNP genotypes for about 55% of the roughly 670 donors were used in a later genetic analysis, which treated that subset as a discovery cohort. Class I and class II HLA loci were covered by the typing at four-digit resolution. Among some 400 genotyped donors of the cohort, an average of around 220,000 unique TCR beta nucleotide sequences was sequenced per donor, of which about 18% were non-productive. The aim of the study was to test whether cataloging public T cell receptors could identify signatures of past pathogen exposure. General findings and caveats noted by the study authors: The only immune exposure information available for the cohort was CMV serostatus. In a later analysis, several top co-occurrence clusters were reported to appear linked to parvovirus B19, influenza, CMV and Epstein-Barr virus. The presence/absence analyses assumed that sequencing depth was roughly uniform across donors, and that assumption may not be true. A total of fewer than 200 TCR beta chains were listed by the study as associated with cytomegalovirus. Because counts were too low, some 17 rarely observed V segments, including chromosome 9 orphons, were left out of the earlier analysis of 587 of the donors. In a later analysis, the rate of TCR association differed among HLA loci, with DRB1 alleles having the most associated TCRs and HLA-C alleles having the fewest. In an earlier analysis of roughly 560 of the donors, most TCR beta V segments were observed in productive rearrangements about 87% or about 30% of the time, broadly matching IMGT annotations. The sequencing pipeline was judged likely to have produced a cluster of highly shared sequence variants as a technical artifact. This cohort had only TCR beta chains sequenced, and the lack of alpha or paired-chain data limited which features could be detected. Most CMV-associated TCR beta chains appeared to be HLA-restricted in a later analysis, and the HLA associations seemed to be driven largely by CMV exposure. Strong co-occurrence of HLA alleles, especially DR and DQ, made assigning TCR associations to individual alleles difficult. It was suggested by the authors that the approach could potentially be generalized to other disease states and immunological phenotypes. A further reported finding was that TCR beta sequences accurately predicted the HLA-A and HLA-B alleles for most subjects in the first cohort. Three of the identified cytomegalovirus-associated TCR beta chains were confirmed in vitro to be specific for cytomegalovirus antigens. Some IMGT-functional V segments, including TRBV6-2 and TRBV6-3, could not be distinguished by the 87-base-pair reads and were therefore excluded. A later genetic analysis reported fewer N-insertions in productive TCRs among donors in an Asian-associated ancestry cluster than the roughly 620-donor mean. Because HLA typing was missing for some donors at each locus, association tests included only the typed subset. Correlated functional status among segregating V segments might be attributable to linkage disequilibrium, but an unknown experimental factor could not be ruled out. The classifier was reported to diagnose cytomegalovirus status with high specificity and sensitivity in both the original and validation cohorts. In a later analysis, some 17,000 TCR beta sequences were associated with specific HLA alleles at a false discovery rate of 0.05. While some public TCRs were present in many individuals, most TCR sequences turned up only very rarely across donors. Compared with equally common non-associated chains, HLA-associated TCR beta chains in a later analysis were more clonally expanded and had lower generation probabilities. V-gene and J-gene trimming of TCR beta chains was associated with a missense DCLRE1C variant in a later genetic analysis, and the association was replicated in an independent cohort.

For this clone: Its recognized antigen is unknown. The junction does not match germline at one end; this may be a read error.

In total, 630 or so healthy bone marrow donors made up the cohort. At the time of sampling, every cohort member was nominally healthy, though immune exposures that went unrecorded were likely present. The donor was CMV seronegative and was included in the group of a few hundred seronegative cohort members. Each donor provided a peripheral blood sample, and peripheral blood mononuclear cells were used for TCR beta sequencing. Genomic DNA was extracted from the blood cell samples with the Qiagen DNeasy Blood Extraction Kit. CDR1 and CDR2, looked up from the germline V gene, are MNHNS and SASEGT. Counted from cysteine to phenylalanine, this CDR3 has 16 amino acids. Of the read, only the CDR3 DNA is kept; its 48 bases are in frame from base 1. Libraries were constructed by the immunoSEQ multiplex PCR assay. For the multiplex PCR, a mixture combining 60 forward primers for TCR Vbeta segments and 13 reverse primers for TCR Jbeta segments was used. The CDR3 region of rearranged TCR beta genes was amplified from genomic DNA with a multiplex PCR assay. The amplified TCR beta libraries were sequenced on the Illumina HiSeq System as 87-base-pair reads. The source study handled its data this way. Across the roughly 700 repertoires, a later analysis counted 75 million to 90 million unique TCR beta chains, 9.5 million to 12 million of which were shared by at least two donors. Raw reads were error-corrected and collapsed into unique sequences with a nearest-neighbor algorithm that merged closely related sequences to remove PCR and sequencing errors. To assign V, D and J gene segments, CDR3 sequences were aligned to IMGT reference sequences. For a sequence to be retained, a match of at least six nucleotides to both a V gene segment and a J gene segment was required. Rearrangements were classified as productive when the CDR3 lacked stop codons and remained in frame with V and J, and all other rearrangements were classified as non-productive. Following IMGT convention, CDR3 was defined as the stretch from the second conserved V-encoded cysteine up to the conserved J-encoded phenylalanine. In an earlier analysis of 550 to 650 of the donors, sequences lacking an unambiguous match to a single V gene segment were excluded. An earlier analysis of roughly 590 of the donors called V segments functional above 56.7% productive rearrangements and segregating when the between-donor standard deviation exceeded 5%. To diagnose cytomegalovirus status from the catalog of TCR beta chain sequences, a statistical classification framework was built. A later analysis assigned V and J genes by comparing TCR nucleotide sequences with IMGT/GENE-DB human TR gene sequences. A later analysis assigned CDR3 sequences and most-parsimonious VDJ recombination scenarios with the TCRdist pipeline. A later analysis defined each TCR beta chain by its CDR3 amino acid sequence plus V-gene family, and excluded reads lacking a unique V-gene family. To address suspected cross-contamination and a sequencing artifact, a later analysis removed 592 highly shared, low-generation-probability nucleotide sequences. A later analysis calculated a clonal expansion index for each public chain from normalized within-repertoire ranks of inferred template counts. In a later analysis, generation probabilities were computed using a VDJ recombination model fitted to out-of-frame rearrangements, and the results were checked against IGoR. In a later analysis, hypergeometric tests were used to score TCR-TCR, TCR-HLA and TCR-CMV co-occurrence, with a repertoire-size bias correction applied to TCR pairs. A later analysis estimated false discovery rates by permuting HLA or CMV assignments 20 times. A later analysis grouped co-occurring TCRs with DBSCAN, adding TCRdist sequence similarity when clustering within HLA-allele-positive subsets. Repertoires with fewer than 30,000 or more than 120,000 public chains, plus five repertoires with anomalous nucleotide sharing, were excluded from co-occurrence clustering. Here the immuneACCESS table is served through TCRdb, limited to in-frame sequences with V and J called. Missing clones are a known gap in these copies; in checked studies unresolved V genes cover under half, and the rest lacks a known reason. V and J calls and clone size are copied from that table; D and trimming were computed from the DNA. This sample lists some 130,000 clones; about 76% were detected once. Of the sample, around 3.6% falls within the top ten clones.

The source of this sequence is a male donor in good health and CMV-seronegative. This chain joins TRBV6-1 to TRBJ2-3; the D gene cannot be resolved reliably. Sequencing was performed on PBMCs. The bases read TGTGCCAACAGTGGCGTCTGGGCTACTAGCACAGATACGCAGTATTTT. Protein translation: CANSGVWATSTDTQYF.